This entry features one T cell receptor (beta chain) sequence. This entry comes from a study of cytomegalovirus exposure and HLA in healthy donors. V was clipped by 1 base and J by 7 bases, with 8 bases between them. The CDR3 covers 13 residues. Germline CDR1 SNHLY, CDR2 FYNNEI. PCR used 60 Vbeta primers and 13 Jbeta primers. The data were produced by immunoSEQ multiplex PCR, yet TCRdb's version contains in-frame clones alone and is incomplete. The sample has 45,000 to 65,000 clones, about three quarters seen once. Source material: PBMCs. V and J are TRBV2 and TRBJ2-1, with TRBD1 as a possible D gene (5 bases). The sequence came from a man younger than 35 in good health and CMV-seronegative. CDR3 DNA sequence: TGTGCCAGCAGTGAAGGGCAGGGAAATGAGCAGTTCTTC. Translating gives CASSEGQGNEQFF.